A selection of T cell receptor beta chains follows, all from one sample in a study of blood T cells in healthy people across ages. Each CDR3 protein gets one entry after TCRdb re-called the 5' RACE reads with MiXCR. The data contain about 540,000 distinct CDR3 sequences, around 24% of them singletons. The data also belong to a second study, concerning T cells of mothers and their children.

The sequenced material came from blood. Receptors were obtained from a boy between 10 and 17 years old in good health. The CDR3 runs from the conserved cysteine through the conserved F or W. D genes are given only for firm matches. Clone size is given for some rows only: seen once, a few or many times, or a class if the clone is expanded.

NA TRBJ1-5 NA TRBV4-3 TGCGCCAGCAGCCAAGATTCCAGGGAAGGTCAGCCCCAGCATTTT CASSQDSREGQPQHF
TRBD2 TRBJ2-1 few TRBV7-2 TGTGCCAGCAGCTCAAGGACTAGCGGGAACAATGAGCAGTTCTTC CASSSRTSGNNEQFF
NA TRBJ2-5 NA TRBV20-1 TGCAGTGCTAGCAGGGGGGGTATCCAAGAGACCCAGTGCTTC CSASRGGIQETQCF
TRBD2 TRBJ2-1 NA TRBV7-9 TGTGCCAGCAGCACGGGCCTATTTGTGGGAGGGCCGCACAATGAGCAGTTCTTC CASSTGLFVGGPHNEQFF
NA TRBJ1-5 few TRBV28 TGTGCCAGCAGTTTGCGGGTTTTTCAGCCCCAGCATTTT CASSLRVFQPQHF
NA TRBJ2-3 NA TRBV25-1 TGTGCCAGCAGTGATTCGACGGGCGGGGATCGCACAGATACGCAGTATTTT CASSDSTGGDRTDTQYF
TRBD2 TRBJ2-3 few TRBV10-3 TGTGCCATCAGTGAGGGGAGGGAGACAGATACGCAGTATTTT CAISEGRETDTQYF
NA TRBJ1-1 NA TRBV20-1 TGCAGTGCTAACTCGGTCGGCGGAACTGAAGCTTTCTTT CSANSVGGTEAFF
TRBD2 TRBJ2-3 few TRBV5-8 TGTGCCAGCAGGACTAGCGGGGGTTCAGATACGCAGTATTTT CASRTSGGSDTQYF
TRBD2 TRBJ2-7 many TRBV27 TGTGCCAGCAGTCCCCCCCAGCGGGAGACCCCCTACGAGCAGTACTTC CASSPPQRETPYEQYF
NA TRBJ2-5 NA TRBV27 TGTGCCAGCAGTCCAATCCGGGCACAAGAGACCCAGTACTTC CASSPIRAQETQYF
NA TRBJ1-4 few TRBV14 TGTGCCAGCAGCCCCCTCCCCGCAACTAATGAAAAACTGTTTTTT CASSPLPATNEKLFF
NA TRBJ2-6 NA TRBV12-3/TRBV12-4 TGTGCCAGCAGTTTCCAGGGGCCTGGGGCCAACGTCCTGACTTTC CASSFQGPGANVLTF
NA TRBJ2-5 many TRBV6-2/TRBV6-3 TGTGCCAGCAGTTACCCTCAAGAGACCCAGTACTTC CASSYPQETQYF
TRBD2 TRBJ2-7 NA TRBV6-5 TGTGCCAGCAGTTACTGGGGGGGGAGTACCTACGAGCAGTACTTC CASSYWGGSTYEQYF
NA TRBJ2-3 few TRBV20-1 TGCAGTGCTATAGAGTGGCAGGGGTTGGATACGCAGTATTTT CSAIEWQGLDTQYF
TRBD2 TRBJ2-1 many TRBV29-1 TGCAGCGTTGTAGGGACTAGCGGATACAATGAGCAGTTCTTC CSVVGTSGYNEQFF
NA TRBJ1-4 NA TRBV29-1 TGCAGCGTTGTGGAAGGGAATGAAAAACTGTTTTTT CSVVEGNEKLFF
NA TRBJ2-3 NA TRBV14 TGTGCCAGCAGTCCAACTTTATTGGATACGCAGTATTTT CASSPTLLDTQYF